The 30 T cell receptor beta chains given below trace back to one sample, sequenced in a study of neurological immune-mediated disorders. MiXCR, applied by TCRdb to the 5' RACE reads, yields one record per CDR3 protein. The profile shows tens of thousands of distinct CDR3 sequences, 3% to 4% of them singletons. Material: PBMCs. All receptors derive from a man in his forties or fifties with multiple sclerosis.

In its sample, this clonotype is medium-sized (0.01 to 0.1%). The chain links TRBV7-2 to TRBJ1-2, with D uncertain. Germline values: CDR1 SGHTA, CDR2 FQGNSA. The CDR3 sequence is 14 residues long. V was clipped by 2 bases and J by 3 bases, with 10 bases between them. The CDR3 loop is CASSLSAEYYGYTF. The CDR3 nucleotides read TGTGCCAGCAGCTTATCAGCGGAGTACTATGGCTACACCTTC.

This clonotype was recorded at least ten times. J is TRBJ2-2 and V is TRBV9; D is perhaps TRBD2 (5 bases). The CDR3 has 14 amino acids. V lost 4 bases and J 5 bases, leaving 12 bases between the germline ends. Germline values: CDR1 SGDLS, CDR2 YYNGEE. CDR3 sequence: CASSPSSRTGELFF. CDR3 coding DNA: TGTGCCAGCAGCCCCTCTAGCAGGACCGGGGAGCTGTTTTTT. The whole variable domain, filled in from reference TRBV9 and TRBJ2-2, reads DSGVTQTPKHLITATGQRVTLRCSPRSGDLSVYWYQQSLDQGLQFLIQYYNGEERAKGNILERFSAQQFPDLHSELNLSSLELGDSALYFCASSPSSRTGELFFGEGSRLTVL.

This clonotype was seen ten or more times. The CDR3 DNA is TGTGCCAGCAGTGATGAACTAGCTTCGGTCAAGGAGCAGTTCTTC. It yields the protein CASSDELASVKEQFF. This sequence joins TRBV2 and TRBJ2-1, with D possibly TRBD2 on 6 matching bases. Germline assignment: CDR1 SNHLY and CDR2 FYNNEI. The CDR3 sequence is 15 residues long. V lost 3 bases to trimming and J lost 10 bases, with 19 bases between them.

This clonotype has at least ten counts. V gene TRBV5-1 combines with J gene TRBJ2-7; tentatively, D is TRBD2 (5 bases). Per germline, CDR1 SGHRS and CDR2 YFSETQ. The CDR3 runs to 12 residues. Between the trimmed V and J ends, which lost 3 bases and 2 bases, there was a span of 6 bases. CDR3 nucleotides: TGCGCCAGCAGCTCGCGGGCCTACGAGCAGTACTTC. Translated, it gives CASSSRAYEQYF.

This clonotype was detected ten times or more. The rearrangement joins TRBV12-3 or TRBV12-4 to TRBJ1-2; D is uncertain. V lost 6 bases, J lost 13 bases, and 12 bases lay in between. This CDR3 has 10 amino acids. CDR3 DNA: TGTGCCAGCAGCCTCCGTGGGGTCACCTTC. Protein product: CASSLRGVTF.

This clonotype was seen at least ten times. CDR3 loop: CASRAGRLSSTDTQYF. CDR3 nucleotide sequence: TGCGCCAGCAGGGCGGGACGGCTCTCTAGCACAGATACGCAGTATTTT. The V call is TRBV5-1, the J call TRBJ2-3, with a possible D match to TRBD2 (6 bases). Trimming took off 5 bases at V and 0 bases at J, with 16 bases between the two ends. The CDR3 is 16 residues long. Germline assignment: CDR1 SGHRS and CDR2 YFSETQ.

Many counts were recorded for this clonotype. The CDR3 here is CATGDFLNYGYTF. The CDR3 nucleotides read TGTGCCACCGGGGACTTTCTTAACTATGGCTACACCTTC. The J gene is TRBJ1-2, the V gene TRBV6-6, with D perhaps matching TRBD1 (5 bases). Trimming took off 10 bases at V and 1 base at J, with 13 bases between the two ends. The CDR3 has 13 residues. CDR1 MNHNY and CDR2 SVGAGI come from the germline V gene (reference sequence).

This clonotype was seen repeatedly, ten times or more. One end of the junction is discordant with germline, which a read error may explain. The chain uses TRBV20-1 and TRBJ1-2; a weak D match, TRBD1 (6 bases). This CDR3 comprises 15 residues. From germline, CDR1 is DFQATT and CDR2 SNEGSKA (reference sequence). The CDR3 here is CSARGSGGAGRGYTF. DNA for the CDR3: TGCAGTGCGAGAGGGTCGGGGGGCGCGGGTCGGGGCTACACCTTC.

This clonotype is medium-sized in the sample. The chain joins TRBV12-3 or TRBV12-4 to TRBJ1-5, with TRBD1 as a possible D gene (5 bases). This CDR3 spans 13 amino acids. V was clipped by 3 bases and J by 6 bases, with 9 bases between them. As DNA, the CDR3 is TGTGCCAGCAGTTTGGGGACCACTCAGCCCCAGCATTTT. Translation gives CASSLGTTQPQHF.

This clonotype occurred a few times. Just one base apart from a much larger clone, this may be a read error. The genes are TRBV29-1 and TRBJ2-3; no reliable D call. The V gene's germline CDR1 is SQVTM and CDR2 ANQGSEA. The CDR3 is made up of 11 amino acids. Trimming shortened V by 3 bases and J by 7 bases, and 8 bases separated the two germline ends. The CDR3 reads CSVENSHTQYF. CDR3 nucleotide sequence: TGCAGCGTTGAGAACAGCCATACGCAGTATTTT.

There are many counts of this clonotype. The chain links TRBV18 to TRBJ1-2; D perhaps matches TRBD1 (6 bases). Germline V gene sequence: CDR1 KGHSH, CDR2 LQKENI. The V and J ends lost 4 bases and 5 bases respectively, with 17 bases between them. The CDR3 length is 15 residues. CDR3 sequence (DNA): TGTGCCAGCTCACAACCCGGACAGACACCGTATGGCTACACCTTC. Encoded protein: CASSQPGQTPYGYTF.

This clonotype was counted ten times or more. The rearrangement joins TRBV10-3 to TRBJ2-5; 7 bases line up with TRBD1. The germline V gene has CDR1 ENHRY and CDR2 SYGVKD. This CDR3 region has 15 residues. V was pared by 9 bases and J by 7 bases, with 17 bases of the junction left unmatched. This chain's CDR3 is CAIRSGQVDSMTQYF. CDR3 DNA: TGTGCCATAAGAAGTGGACAGGTTGATTCTATGACCCAGTACTTC.

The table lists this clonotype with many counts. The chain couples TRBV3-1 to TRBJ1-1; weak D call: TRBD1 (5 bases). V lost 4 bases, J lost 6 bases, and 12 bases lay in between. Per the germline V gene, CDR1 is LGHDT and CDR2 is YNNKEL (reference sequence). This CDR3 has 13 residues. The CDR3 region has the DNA TGTGCCAGCAGCCTTCAAGGAGGGGCTGAAGCTTTCTTT. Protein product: CASSLQGGAEAFF.

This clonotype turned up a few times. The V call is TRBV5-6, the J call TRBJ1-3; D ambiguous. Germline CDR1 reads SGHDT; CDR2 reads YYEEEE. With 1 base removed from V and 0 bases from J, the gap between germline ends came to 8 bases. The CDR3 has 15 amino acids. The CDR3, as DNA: TGTGCCAGCAGCTTGAGTGGGAACTCTGGAAACACCATATATTTT. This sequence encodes CASSLSGNSGNTIYF.

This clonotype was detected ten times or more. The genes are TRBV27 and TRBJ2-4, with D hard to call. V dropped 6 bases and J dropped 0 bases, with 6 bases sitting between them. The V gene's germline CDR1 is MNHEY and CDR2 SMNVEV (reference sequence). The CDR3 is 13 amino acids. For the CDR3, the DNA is TGTGCCAGCAGAGATTTAGCCAAAAACATTCAGTACTTC. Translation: CASRDLAKNIQYF.

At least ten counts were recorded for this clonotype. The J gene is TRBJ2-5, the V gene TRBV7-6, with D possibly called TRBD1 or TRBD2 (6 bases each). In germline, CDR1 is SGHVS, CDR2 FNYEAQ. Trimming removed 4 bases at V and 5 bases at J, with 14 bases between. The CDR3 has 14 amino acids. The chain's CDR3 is CASSSLGGLETQYF. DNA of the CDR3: TGTGCCAGCAGCTCCCTGGGGGGCTTGGAGACCCAGTACTTC.

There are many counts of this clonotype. The CDR3 DNA follows: TGCAGTGCTAGAGGTCAGATGCGGGAGCAGTACTTC. Amino acids: CSARGQMREQYF. The chain uses TRBV20-1 and TRBJ2-7; the D is unclear. The CDR3 length is 12 residues. With 1 base removed from V and 7 bases from J, the gap between germline ends came to 11 bases. Germline CDR1 is DFQATT and CDR2 is SNEGSKA (reference sequence).

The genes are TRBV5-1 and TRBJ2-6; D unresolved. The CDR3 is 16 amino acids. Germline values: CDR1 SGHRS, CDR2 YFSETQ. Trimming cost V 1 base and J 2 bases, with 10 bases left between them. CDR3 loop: CASSLIGGAGANVLTF. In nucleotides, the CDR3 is TGCGCCAGCAGCTTGATCGGTGGGGCTGGGGCCAACGTCCTGACTTTC.

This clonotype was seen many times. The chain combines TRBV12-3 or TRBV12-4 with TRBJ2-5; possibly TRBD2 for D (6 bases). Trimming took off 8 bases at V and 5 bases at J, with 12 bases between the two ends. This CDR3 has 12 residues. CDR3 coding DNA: TGTGCCAGCGGGGGAGCGGGCGAGACCCAGTACTTC. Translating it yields CASGGAGETQYF.

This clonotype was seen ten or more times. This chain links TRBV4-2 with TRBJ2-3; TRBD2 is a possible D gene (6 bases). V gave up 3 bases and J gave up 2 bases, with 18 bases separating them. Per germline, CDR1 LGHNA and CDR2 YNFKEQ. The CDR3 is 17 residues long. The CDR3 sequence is CASSHDPLTRSTDTQYF. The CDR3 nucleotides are TGTGCCAGCAGCCATGATCCCCTGACTAGATCCACAGATACGCAGTATTTT.

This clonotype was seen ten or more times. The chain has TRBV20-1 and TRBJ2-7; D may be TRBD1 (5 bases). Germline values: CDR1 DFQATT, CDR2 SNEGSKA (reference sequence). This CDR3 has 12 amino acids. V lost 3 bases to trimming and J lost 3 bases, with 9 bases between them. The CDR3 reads CSARPDSYEQYF. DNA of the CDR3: TGCAGTGCTAGGCCTGACAGCTACGAGCAGTACTTC.

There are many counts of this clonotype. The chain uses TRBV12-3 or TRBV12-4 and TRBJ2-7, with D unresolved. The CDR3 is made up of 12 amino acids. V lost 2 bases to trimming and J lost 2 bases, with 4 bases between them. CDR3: CASSLSPYEQYF. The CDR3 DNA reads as TGTGCCAGCAGTTTATCACCCTACGAGCAGTACTTC.

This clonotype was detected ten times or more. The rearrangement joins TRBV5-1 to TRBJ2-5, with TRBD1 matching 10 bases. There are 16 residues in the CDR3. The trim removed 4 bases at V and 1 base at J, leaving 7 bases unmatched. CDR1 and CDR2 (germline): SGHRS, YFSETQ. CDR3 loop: CASSPGDRGSQETQYF. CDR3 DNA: TGCGCCAGCAGCCCCGGGGACAGGGGATCCCAAGAGACCCAGTACTTC.

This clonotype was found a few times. Written as DNA, the CDR3 is TGTGCCAGCAGCGTCGCTACAGGGATGGGTGAAGCTTTCTTT. This sequence encodes CASSVATGMGEAFF. This chain links TRBV9 with TRBJ1-1; weak D call: TRBD1 (6 bases). Germline CDR1 reads SGDLS; CDR2 reads YYNGEE. The CDR3 runs to 14 residues. V was trimmed by 2 bases and J by 7 bases, leaving 15 bases between them.

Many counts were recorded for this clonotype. The CDR3 sequence is CSARGGQGYGYTF. In DNA form, the CDR3 reads TGCAGTGCTAGAGGGGGACAGGGGTATGGCTACACCTTC. V and J are TRBV20-1 and TRBJ1-2, with TRBD1 matching 10 bases. CDR3 length: 13 amino acids. Trimming removed 1 base from V and 5 bases from J; junction bases left unmatched: 1. CDR1 is DFQATT and CDR2 is SNEGSKA in the germline V gene (reference sequence).

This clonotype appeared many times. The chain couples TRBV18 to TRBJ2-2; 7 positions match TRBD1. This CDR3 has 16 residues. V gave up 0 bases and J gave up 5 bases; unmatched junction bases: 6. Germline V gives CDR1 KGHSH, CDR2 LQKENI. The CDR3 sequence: CASSPPRDSLTGELFF. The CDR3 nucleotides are TGTGCCAGCTCACCACCGAGGGACAGCTTAACCGGGGAGCTGTTTTTT.

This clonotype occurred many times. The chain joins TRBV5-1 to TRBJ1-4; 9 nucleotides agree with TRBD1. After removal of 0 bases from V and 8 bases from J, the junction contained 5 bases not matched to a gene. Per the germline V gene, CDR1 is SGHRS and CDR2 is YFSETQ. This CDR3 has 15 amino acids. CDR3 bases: TGCGCCAGCAGCTTGGTAGGGACAGGGCGAGAAAAACTGTTTTTT. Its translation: CASSLVGTGREKLFF.

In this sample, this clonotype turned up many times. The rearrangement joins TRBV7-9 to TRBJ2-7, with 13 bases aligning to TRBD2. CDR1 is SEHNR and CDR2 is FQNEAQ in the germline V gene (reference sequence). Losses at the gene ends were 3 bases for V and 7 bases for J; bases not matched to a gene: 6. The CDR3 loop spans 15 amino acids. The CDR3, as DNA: TGTGCCAGCAGCTTGGGACTAGCGGGGCTCGGAGAGCAGTACTTC. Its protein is CASSLGLAGLGEQYF.

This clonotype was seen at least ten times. This CDR3 is CASSLARRTGGGNVLTF. For the CDR3, the DNA is TGTGCCAGCAGCTTAGCTCGTAGGACGGGGGGAGGCAACGTCCTGACTTTC. This chain links TRBV7-9 with TRBJ2-6; 7 bases fit TRBD2. This CDR3 region has 17 residues. V dropped 0 bases and J dropped 9; count of bases not matched to a gene: 11. CDR1 and CDR2 from the germline V gene are SEHNR and FQNEAQ (reference sequence).

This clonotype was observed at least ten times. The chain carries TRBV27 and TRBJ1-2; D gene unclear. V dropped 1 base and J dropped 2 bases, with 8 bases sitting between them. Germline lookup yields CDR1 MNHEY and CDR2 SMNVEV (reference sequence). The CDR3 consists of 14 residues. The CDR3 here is CASSLLGANYGYTF. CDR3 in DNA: TGTGCCAGCAGTTTATTGGGAGCAAACTATGGCTACACCTTC.